Sequencing of this TCR beta chain was carried out in a study of blood T cells in healthy people across ages (dated by TCRdb to between 2014 and 2016). Describing the broader study: Template switching captured roughly one uniquely barcoded TCR beta cDNA molecule per two T cells in model experiments. Donors of different ages were randomly distributed across sequencing lanes to avoid experimental bias. Donors were grouped into four age groups: young (average approximately 15 years), middle-aged (39), aged (around 60) and long-lived (about 90). The study analyzed two additional independent replicas of 1 million unique cDNA reads from the same blood draw for two donors, one aged 18 to 29 and one aged 80 or older. Age-related changes in TCR beta repertoire diversity were measured in the study by deep sequencing normalized with unique cDNA molecular identifiers. Points the paper makes about the study in general: Donor CMV infection status was unknown, potentially confounding age-related changes in expanded clonotypes. As age increased, observed TCR beta diversity per million T cells dropped in a roughly linear way, and a significant reduction was already evident by age 40. Estimates of total diversity from one million sequenced T cells were regarded as lower bounds and underestimates. There was a strong correlation between observed TCR beta diversity and the percentage of naive T cells measured by flow cytometry. Compared with the aged group, the long-lived group had more naive CD4+ T cells, fewer expanded clones and increased TCR diversity, suggesting age selection. Since profiling was done on bulk unsorted PBMCs, naive and antigen-experienced compartments could not be conclusively compared.

Preparation of the library involved 5' RACE. The instrument was an Illumina HiSeq 2500. A second PCR of 7 to 11 cycles was performed with a sample-barcoded 5' primer and a J-beta primer mix. Each TCR beta cDNA molecule received a unique molecular identifier from a template-switch 5' adaptor carrying 12 random nucleotides. At least 2.5 million CDR3-containing paired-end reads were obtained from each sample. All of the RNA was converted into first-strand cDNA using the Mint cDNA synthesis kit, with a TRBC-specific oligonucleotide serving as the primer. Following uracil-DNA glycosylase treatment, all cDNA underwent a first 18-cycle PCR with the universal primers M1SS and BC2_uni_R. Concerning the study's data processing: Normalization of each sample was performed by random selection of 1 million high-quality reads, each carrying a distinct molecular identifier. Reads with shared molecular identifiers were discarded instead of being binned into consensus sequences. MiTCR, with a Q25 quality threshold and the strictest error-elimination algorithm, was used for CDR3 identification, clonotype clustering and error correction. A nonparametric unseen species model with Euler transformation was used to estimate a lower bound on total TCR beta diversity. Through fastp at Q25 and MiXCR, TCRdb rebuilt clones from the public reads, retaining in-frame beta chains. Each entry merges the rows of one CDR3 protein and shows their most common DNA and genes. The authors' filters were not applied to this entry. Here the sample has 1.5 million to 1.9 million distinct CDR3 sequences; approximately 39% occur a single time. The top ten clones comprise over 3.5% of the sample.

The CDR3 measures 15 amino acids from cysteine to phenylalanine. The sequence is cut down to CDR3 DNA, 45 bases in frame from base 1. Cut back by 4 bases and 0 bases, the V and J ends lie 10 bases apart. Systemically healthy Caucasian individuals from Russia, 35 to 40 in total and aged about 6 to 90 years, were included as donors. Around 10 milliliters of peripheral blood were drawn from each donor into EDTA-treated Vacutainer tubes. Ficoll-Paque density-gradient centrifugation was used to isolate PBMCs, with at least 6.5 million per sample. Total RNA, at least 5 micrograms per sample, was extracted from PBMCs with Trizol reagent. For every donor, flow cytometry on a PBMC aliquot measured the percentage of naive CD45RAhigh/CD27high T cells. In regard to this clonotype: There is no known antigen for this receptor. No much larger clone exists at a distance of one base, and base qualities are not known.

The sequence was collected from a woman under 30 in good health. Sequenced: blood. The V gene is TRBV12-3 or TRBV12-4 and the J gene is TRBJ1-5, with TRBD1 as a weak D call on 5 bases. The CDR3 sequence is CASSSLGGSNQPQHF. The bases read TGTGCCAGCAGTTCTCTTGGGGGTAGCAATCAGCCCCAGCATTTT.